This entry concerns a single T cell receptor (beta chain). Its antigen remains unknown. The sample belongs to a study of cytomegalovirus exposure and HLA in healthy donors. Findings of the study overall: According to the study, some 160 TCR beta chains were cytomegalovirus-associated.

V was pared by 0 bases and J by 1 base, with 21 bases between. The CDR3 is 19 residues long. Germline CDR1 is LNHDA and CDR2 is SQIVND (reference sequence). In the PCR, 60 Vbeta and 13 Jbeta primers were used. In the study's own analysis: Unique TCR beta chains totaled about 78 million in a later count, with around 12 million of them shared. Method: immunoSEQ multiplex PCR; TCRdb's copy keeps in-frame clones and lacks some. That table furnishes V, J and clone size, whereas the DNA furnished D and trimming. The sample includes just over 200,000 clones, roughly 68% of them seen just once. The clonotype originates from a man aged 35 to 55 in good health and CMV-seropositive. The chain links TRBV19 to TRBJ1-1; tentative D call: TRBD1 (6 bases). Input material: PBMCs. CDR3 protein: CASSIDQATGSYRNTEAFF. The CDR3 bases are TGTGCCAGTAGTATAGACCAAGCCACAGGGTCTTACCGGAACACTGAAGCTTTCTTT.